Listed below are T cell receptor beta chains from one sample, sequenced in a study of blood T cell repertoires in COVID-19. The data were produced by immunoSEQ multiplex PCR, yet TCRdb's version contains in-frame clones alone and is incomplete. Counted here are some 100,000 clones, around 81% occurring once; the ten biggest clones make up about 10%. Sequencing input: peripheral blood. These receptor sequences come from a human donor in a cohort sampled during active COVID-19. CDR3s leave out the opening cysteine and the closing phenylalanine or tryptophan.

v_gene: TRBV9; j_gene: TRBJ1-3; CDR3aa: ASSAGQVGNTIY
v_gene: TRBV7-2; j_gene: TRBJ2-7; CDR3aa: ASSSRQGGLEQY
v_gene: TRBV4-1; j_gene: TRBJ1-1; CDR3aa: ASSQVLGQPMRAF
v_gene: TRBV6-2/TRBV6-3; j_gene: TRBJ2-3; CDR3aa: ASSSERDRDFISTDTQY
v_gene: TRBV27; j_gene: TRBJ2-7; CDR3aa: ASSSWVGEHYEQY
v_gene: TRBV18; j_gene: TRBJ2-4; CDR3aa: ASSPTSGGLAENIQY
v_gene: TRBV4-1; j_gene: TRBJ1-6; CDR3aa: ASSQEEVEVYNSPLH
v_gene: TRBV27; j_gene: TRBJ2-7; CDR3aa: ASASRGTYEQY
v_gene: TRBV5-4; j_gene: TRBJ2-1; CDR3aa: ASSFEGVYNEQF
v_gene: TRBV19; j_gene: TRBJ2-3; CDR3aa: ATRERGGWADTQY
v_gene: TRBV13; j_gene: TRBJ1-6; CDR3aa: ASSPGTGTSYNSPLH
v_gene: TRBV6-5; j_gene: TRBJ1-6; CDR3aa: ASSSSVPQQEYH
v_gene: TRBV15; j_gene: TRBJ1-2; CDR3aa: ATSAGTHNYGYT
v_gene: TRBV4-1; j_gene: TRBJ1-2; CDR3aa: ASSQVGAGGLSGYT
v_gene: TRBV6-5; j_gene: TRBJ1-1; CDR3aa: ASTLGGQNTEAF
v_gene: TRBV18; j_gene: TRBJ1-2; CDR3aa: ASSDSGSGYT
v_gene: TRBV5-1; j_gene: TRBJ1-4; CDR3aa: ASRTNRDANEKLF
v_gene: TRBV28; j_gene: TRBJ1-2; CDR3aa: ASSLGFGGYT
v_gene: TRBV7-6; j_gene: TRBJ1-4; CDR3aa: ASSLGDPGQGWEKLF
v_gene: TRBV19; j_gene: TRBJ2-7; CDR3aa: AMDRASYEQY
v_gene: TRBV29-1; j_gene: TRBJ1-2; CDR3aa: SVGDSVNYGYT
v_gene: TRBV7-3; j_gene: TRBJ1-1; CDR3aa: ASSPGVEAEAF
v_gene: TRBV2; j_gene: TRBJ1-5; CDR3aa: ASNPDRGSFQPQH
v_gene: TRBV4-3; j_gene: TRBJ1-1; CDR3aa: ASSQDPPTPSAPMNTEAF
v_gene: TRBV28; j_gene: TRBJ2-2; CDR3aa: ASTRGTSGRAYPYTGELF
v_gene: TRBV7-9; j_gene: TRBJ1-6; CDR3aa: ASSSETGTSSYNSPLH
v_gene: TRBV11-2; j_gene: TRBJ2-5; CDR3aa: ASSPFRTSFQETQY